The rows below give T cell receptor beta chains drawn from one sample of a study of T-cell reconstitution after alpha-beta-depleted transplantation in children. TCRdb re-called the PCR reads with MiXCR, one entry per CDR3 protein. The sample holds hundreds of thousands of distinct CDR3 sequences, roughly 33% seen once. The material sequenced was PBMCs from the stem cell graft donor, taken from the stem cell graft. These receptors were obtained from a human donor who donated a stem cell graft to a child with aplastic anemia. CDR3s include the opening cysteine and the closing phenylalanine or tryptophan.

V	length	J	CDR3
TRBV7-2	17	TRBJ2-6	CASSLSPATAGANVLTF
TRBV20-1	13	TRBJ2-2	CSAPMHGGRSLFF
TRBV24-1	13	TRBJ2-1	CATTGGRSGEQFF
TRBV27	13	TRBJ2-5	CASSLEFGETQYF
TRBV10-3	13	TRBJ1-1	CATGTGEITEAFF
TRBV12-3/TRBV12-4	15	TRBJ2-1	CASRLLAGAYNEQFF
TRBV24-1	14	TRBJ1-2	CATSDSWDNYGYTF
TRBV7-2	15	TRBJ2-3	CASSFSGWRTDTQYF
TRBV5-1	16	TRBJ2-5	CASSFRTSGNQETQYF
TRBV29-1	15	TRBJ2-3	CSVSGTSGGTDTQYF
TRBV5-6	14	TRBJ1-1	CASSLAGASTEAFF
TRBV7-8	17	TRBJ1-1	CASSLRGVGGLGTEAFF
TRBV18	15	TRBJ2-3	CASSPASLKSDTQYF
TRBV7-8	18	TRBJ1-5	CASSLALAGEYSNQPQHF
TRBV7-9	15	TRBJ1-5	CASSRNSPSDQPQHF
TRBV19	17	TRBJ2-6	CASSGSGSFAGANVLTF
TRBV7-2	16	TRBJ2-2	CASIPGGRGLTGELFF